Sequencing of this TCR beta chain was carried out in a study of spatial heterogeneity in lung cancer. Overall study results and limits: Ubiquitous expanded tumor TCRs were seen in blood more at resection than at follow-up.

This clonotype was detected only a few times. The antigen is undetermined. This sample's time point: sample taken at primary tumor resection. In germline, CDR1 is SGHVS, CDR2 FNYEAQ. With 4 bases clipped from V and 3 bases from J, the junction kept 6 bases outside the gene matches. This CDR3 is built from 15 residues. TCRdb ran MiXCR on the 5' RACE reads and lists one entry per CDR3 protein. Among some 41,000 distinct CDR3 sequences listed, about 6.8% were seen once. The origin of this receptor is a female donor with early-stage non-small cell lung cancer. The chain has TRBV7-6 and TRBJ2-3; TRBD1 aligns across 8 bases. The sequences come from PBMCs, collected at surgery. The CDR3 spells CASSSWTGRTDTQYF. The CDR3 DNA follows: TGTGCCAGCAGCTCTTGGACAGGGCGGACAGATACGCAGTATTTT.